The present entry profiles one T cell receptor (beta chain) with its context. This sample stems from a study of blood T cell repertoires in COVID-19. The overall study: T cells, B-cell-depleted T cells, or PBMCs supplied cDNA or gDNA.

Trimming removed 6 bases at V and 0 bases at J, with 12 bases between. Per germline, CDR1 SQVTM and CDR2 ANQGSEA. The CDR3 totals 13 residues. Original data processing: How many nucleated cells were present was estimated from reference gene primer amplification. Profiled with immunoSEQ multiplex PCR; TCRdb holds only in-frame clones, not every one. Clonal size and the V and J genes are those of that table, whereas D and trimming came from the DNA. The sample holds 330,000 or so clones; roughly 84% are singletons and the top ten take around 3%. Researchers sorted participants into cohorts using their self-reported clinical history.

The rearrangement links TRBV29-1 to TRBJ2-7, with a tentative D call TRBD2 (6 bases). The TCR comes from a woman in her 30s who had recovered from COVID-19. The specimen sequenced was PBMCs or T cells enriched from blood (not recorded which). The CDR3 here is CSVSGVSSYEQYF. DNA for the CDR3: TGCAGCGTGTCGGGGGTAAGCTCCTACGAGCAGTACTTC.